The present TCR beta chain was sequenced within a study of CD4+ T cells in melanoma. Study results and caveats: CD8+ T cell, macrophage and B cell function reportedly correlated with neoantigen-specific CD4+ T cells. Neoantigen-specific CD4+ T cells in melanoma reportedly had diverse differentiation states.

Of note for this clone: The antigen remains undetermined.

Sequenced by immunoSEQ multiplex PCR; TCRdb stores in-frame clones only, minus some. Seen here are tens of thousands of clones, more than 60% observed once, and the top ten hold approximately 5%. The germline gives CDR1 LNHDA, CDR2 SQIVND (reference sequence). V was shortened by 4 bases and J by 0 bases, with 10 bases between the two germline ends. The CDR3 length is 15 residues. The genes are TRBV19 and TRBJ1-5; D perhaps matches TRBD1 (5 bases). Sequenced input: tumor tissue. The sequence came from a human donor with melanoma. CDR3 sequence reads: CASSTWDRSNQPQHF. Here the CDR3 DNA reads TGTGCCAGTAGTACCTGGGACCGTAGCAATCAGCCCCAGCATTTT.